The clone carrying this T cell receptor beta chain was detected many times. Its matching antigen is unknown. CDR1 is SGHRS and CDR2 is YFSETQ in the germline V gene. V shed 0 bases and J shed 10 bases, with 13 bases lying between them. The length of the CDR3 is 13 residues. This sample stems from a study of response to subunit inactivated influenza vaccine. The study's findings and limits: Authors suggested each seasonal flu vaccination may recruit only limited numbers of new T cells.

TCRdb called the RT-PCR reads again in MiXCR, with one record for every CDR3 protein. Altogether some 800,000 distinct CDR3 sequences are present, approximately 22% being singletons, with the ten largest covering more than 8.5%. Specimen: PBMCs from blood, collected 5 to 6 days after vaccination. This clonotype was obtained from a man over 45 who received an inactivated influenza vaccine. The chain recombines TRBV5-1 with TRBJ1-1, with D uncertain. The CDR3 reads CASSLELRTGAFF. For the CDR3, the DNA is TGCGCCAGCAGCTTGGAACTTCGGACGGGAGCTTTCTTT. The entire variable domain, with the rest obtained from reference TRBV5-1 and TRBJ1-1, is as follows: KAGVTQTPRYLIKTRGQQVTLSCSPISGHRSVSWYQQTPGQGLQFLFEYFSETQRNKGNFPGRFSGRQFSNSRSEMNVSTLELGDSALYLCASSLELRTGAFFGQGTRLTVV.